The 24 T cell receptor beta chains below come from one sample, sequenced in a study of blood T cell repertoires in COVID-19. Sequencing was performed with immunoSEQ multiplex PCR; in TCRdb, only in-frame clones are kept and a portion is missing. The sample has roughly 60,000 clones, 65% to 90% seen once. Sequenced material: peripheral blood. The source is a man between 45 and 60 years old with COVID-19, enrolled during active disease.

This sequence joins TRBV30 and TRBJ2-1; D possibly corresponds to TRBD2 (5 bases). CDR3 length equals 13 residues. The germline V gene encodes CDR1 GTSNPN and CDR2 SVGIG (reference sequence). V was shortened by 4 bases and J by 2 bases, with 9 bases between the two germline ends. This CDR3 is CAWTEETYNEQFF. The CDR3 DNA follows: TGTGCCTGGACGGAGGAGACCTACAATGAGCAGTTCTTC.

This clone was recorded many times. The chain couples TRBV5-5 to TRBJ2-3; 14 bases fit TRBD2. V shed 5 bases, J shed 4 bases, and the junction held 6 bases outside the gene matches. The length of the CDR3 is 16 residues. The V gene's germline CDR1 is SGHKS and CDR2 YYEKEE (reference sequence). In DNA, the CDR3 is TGTGCCAGCAGTCGGACTAGCGGGAGGTTGGCAGATACGCAGTATTTT. Its protein product is CASSRTSGRLADTQYF. Based on the CDR3 plus reference TRBV5-5 and TRBJ2-3, the full variable domain is DAGVTQSPTHLIKTRGQQVTLRCSPISGHKSVSWYQQVLGQGPQFIFQYYEKEERGRGNFPDRFSARQFPNYSSELNVNALLLGDSALYLCASSRTSGRLADTQYFGPGTRLTVL.

The J gene is TRBJ1-1, the V gene TRBV14; the match to TRBD1 covers 8 bases. V was clipped by 2 bases and J by 3 bases; unmatched bases: 5. Germline V lookup: CDR1 SGHDN, CDR2 FVKESK. There are 15 residues in the CDR3. This CDR3 reads CASSQRTGRDTEAFF. CDR3 DNA: TGTGCCAGCAGCCAACGGACAGGGAGGGACACTGAAGCTTTCTTT.

This sequence joins TRBV19 and TRBJ1-2, with D possibly matching TRBD1 (6 bases). Trimming stripped 3 bases from V and 8 bases from J, with 16 bases between. From germline, CDR1 is LNHDA and CDR2 SQIVND (reference sequence). CDR3 length equals 14 residues. The CDR3 region is CASSIGSGGRGYTF. The DNA of the CDR3 is TGTGCCAGTAGTATCGGAAGCGGGGGCAGAGGCTACACCTTC.

This clone was found many times. Other DNA sequences within the sample encode an identical CDR3. This chain links TRBV7-2 with TRBJ1-1, with 9 bases identical to TRBD1. The germline V gene has CDR1 SGHTA and CDR2 FQGNSA. The CDR3 loop spans 14 amino acids. Unmatched junction bases numbered 3, after V lost 2 bases and J lost 5 bases. CDR3 loop: CASSLNRGRTEAFF. CDR3 bases: TGTGCCAGCAGCTTAAACAGGGGGCGTACTGAAGCTTTCTTT.

The table lists this clone with a few counts. The chain recombines TRBV15 with TRBJ1-4; TRBD1 aligns across 12 bases. There are 15 residues in the CDR3. Germline CDR1 LNHNV, CDR2 YYDKDF (reference sequence). J was trimmed by 7 bases and V by 3 bases; bases with no gene match: 3. DNA for the CDR3: TGTGCCACCAGCAGGGGACAGGGGGCTATTGAAAAACTGTTTTTT. It encodes CATSRGQGAIEKLFF.

This sequence joins TRBV4-3 and TRBJ1-5; D is possibly TRBD1 (5 bases). Germline V gene lookup returns CDR1 LGHNA and CDR2 YSLEER. Trimming shortened V by 4 bases and J by 5 bases, and 12 bases separated the two germline ends. The length of the CDR3 is 14 residues. The CDR3 spells CASSPDEGDQPQHF. The CDR3 DNA follows: TGCGCCAGCAGCCCAGATGAAGGGGATCAGCCCCAGCATTTT.

This clone was seen more than once but under ten times. The chain employs TRBV10-3 and TRBJ1-5; 7 bases fit TRBD1. The CDR3 runs 15 residues. Trimming took 0 bases from V and 6 from J; bases not matched to a gene: 5. Germline V gene data show CDR1 as ENHRY and CDR2 as SYGVKD. The CDR3 protein is CAISESEGAGQPQHF. The CDR3 nucleotides read TGTGCCATCAGTGAGTCGGAGGGGGCAGGTCAGCCCCAGCATTTT.

V and J are TRBV7-9 and TRBJ1-2, with D unclear. This CDR3 spans 15 amino acids. Between the trimmed V and J ends, which lost 7 bases and 0 bases, there was a span of 15 bases. Looked up from germline, CDR1 is SEHNR and CDR2 is FQNEAQ (reference sequence). DNA of the CDR3: TGTGCCAGCACTAACTCGGGGAGGGCTAACTATGGCTACACCTTC. It codes for CASTNSGRANYGYTF.

The CDR3 DNA is TGTGCCAGCAGTGAATACCCGAAACCTAGTGCAGATACGCAGTATTTT. Translating gives CASSEYPKPSADTQYF. The rearrangement links TRBV2 to TRBJ2-3; D ambiguous. CDR3 length: 16 amino acids. Germline CDR1 is SNHLY and CDR2 is FYNNEI. Between the trimmed V and J ends, which lost 2 bases and 4 bases, there was a span of 16 bases.

The chain joins TRBV7-6 to TRBJ2-1; 10 bases agree with TRBD2. Germline V CDR1 and CDR2: SGHVS, FNYEAQ. This CDR3 contains 19 residues. Trimming cost V 2 bases and J 0 bases; bases outside gene matches: 10. The CDR3 region has the DNA TGTGCCAGCAGCTTACGGGCTAGCGGGAGCTGGGGCTCCTACAATGAGCAGTTCTTC. Translated, it gives CASSLRASGSWGSYNEQFF.

The chain recombines TRBV5-1 with TRBJ1-1; tentative D call: TRBD1 (6 bases). CDR1 is SGHRS, CDR2 YFSETQ, per germline. The V gene lost 4 bases and the J gene lost 4 bases, with 20 bases spanning the gap. The CDR3 is 16 residues long. CDR3: CASSPGAGGRGTEAFF. The CDR3 DNA reads TGCGCCAGCAGCCCGGGCGCGGGGGGCCGTGGCACTGAAGCTTTCTTT.

The chain carries TRBV6-6 and TRBJ2-1, with 7 bases identical to TRBD1. CDR1 is MNHNY, CDR2 SVGAGI, per germline (reference sequence). This CDR3 is built from 15 residues. The V gene end was trimmed by 4 bases and the J gene end by 4 bases; junction bases not matched to a gene: 7. This CDR3 reads CASSSTGAMYNEQFF. The CDR3 nucleotides read TGTGCCAGCAGTTCTACAGGGGCGATGTACAATGAGCAGTTCTTC.

The count of this clone is one. Other DNA sequences within the sample encode an identical CDR3. V and J are TRBV18 and TRBJ2-5; D possibly corresponds to TRBD2 (5 bases). V was clipped by 3 bases and J by 5 bases, with 10 bases between them. The V gene's germline CDR1 is KGHSH and CDR2 LQKENI. The CDR3 consists of 13 residues. The CDR3 region has the DNA TGTGCCAGCTCACCGCCGAGAGGGGAGACCCAGTACTTC. Its translation is CASSPPRGETQYF.

This chain joins TRBV5-1 and TRBJ2-5, with 11 bases lining up with TRBD2. CDR1 and CDR2 (germline): SGHRS, YFSETQ. The trim removed 4 bases at V and 4 bases at J, leaving 6 bases unmatched. The CDR3 covers 15 residues. Here the CDR3 DNA reads TGCGCCAGCAGCCCGACTAGCGGGATGGGAGAGACCCAGTACTTC. Protein: CASSPTSGMGETQYF. Drawing the rest from reference TRBV5-1 and TRBJ2-5, the complete variable domain is KAGVTQTPRYLIKTRGQQVTLSCSPISGHRSVSWYQQTPGQGLQFLFEYFSETQRNKGNFPGRFSGRQFSNSRSEMNVSTLELGDSALYLCASSPTSGMGETQYFGPGTRLLVL.

The chain carries TRBV29-1 and TRBJ1-6; 7 bases agree with TRBD1. The CDR3 is made up of 12 amino acids. Per germline, CDR1 SQVTM and CDR2 ANQGSEA. Unmatched junction bases numbered 7, after V lost 4 bases and J lost 13 bases. CDR3 sequence reads: CSVGRQGEPLHF. DNA of the CDR3: TGCAGCGTTGGCCGACAGGGTGAGCCCCTCCACTTT.

The V and J genes are TRBV6-5 and TRBJ2-7; tentatively, D is TRBD2 (6 bases). The V gene lost 8 bases and the J gene lost 0 bases, with 14 bases spanning the gap. This CDR3 is built from 14 residues. Germline loops: CDR1 MNHEY, CDR2 SVGAGI. This CDR3 is CASSRDWSSYEQYF. The CDR3 region has the DNA TGTGCCAGCTCCCGGGACTGGAGCTCCTACGAGCAGTACTTC.

The table lists this clone with a few counts. The chain links TRBV10-3 to TRBJ1-1; weak D call: TRBD1 (5 bases). This CDR3 comprises 11 residues. The V gene lost 3 bases and the J gene lost 7 bases, with 6 bases spanning the gap. Germline V gene lookup returns CDR1 ENHRY and CDR2 SYGVKD. Written as DNA, the CDR3 is TGTGCCATCAGTGATCAGGGTGAAGCTTTCTTT. It is translated as CAISDQGEAFF.

The rearrangement joins TRBV5-1 to TRBJ2-1; 7 bases are a match to TRBD2. Germline V lookup: CDR1 SGHRS, CDR2 YFSETQ. This CDR3 region has 16 residues. V trimming: 0 bases; J trimming: 1 base; junction bases outside the gene matches: 4. Here the CDR3 reads CASSLVVAGSYNEQFF. The CDR3 coding sequence is TGCGCCAGCAGCTTGGTGGTAGCGGGTTCCTACAATGAGCAGTTCTTC.

This clone is a singleton in its sample. The chain recombines TRBV6-5 with TRBJ1-2; tentatively, D is TRBD1 (6 bases). The V gene's germline CDR1 is MNHEY and CDR2 SVGAGI. CDR3 length: 13 residues. Between the trimmed V and J ends, which lost 6 bases and 2 bases, there was a span of 10 bases. CDR3 region: CASRLGQNYGYTF. The CDR3 DNA reads TGTGCCAGCAGACTTGGACAGAACTATGGCTACACCTTC.

The V call is TRBV7-8, the J call TRBJ1-1, with D tentatively TRBD1 (6 bases). The CDR3 extends over 16 amino acids. V was pared by 1 base and J by 3 bases, with 15 bases between. Germline V CDR1 and CDR2: SGHVS, FQNEAQ. CDR3 sequence: CASSLVQGLSDTEAFF. The CDR3 DNA sequence: TGTGCCAGCAGCTTAGTACAGGGTTTGTCGGACACTGAAGCTTTCTTT.

This clone was recorded once. This chain uses TRBV6-5 with TRBJ2-1, with a possible D match to TRBD1 (6 bases). Per the germline V gene, CDR1 is MNHEY and CDR2 is SVGAGI. The V and J ends lost 5 bases and 9 bases respectively, with 14 bases between them. CDR3 length: 13 amino acids. The CDR3 region has the DNA TGTGCCAGCAGTACGGTCGGGACAAGTGAGCAGTTCTTC. Its protein is CASSTVGTSEQFF.

This CDR3 reads CSAAKGEEKLFF. DNA for the CDR3: TGCAGCGCCGCAAAGGGGGAGGAAAAACTGTTTTTT. V and J are TRBV29-1 and TRBJ1-4, with a possible D match to TRBD1 (6 bases). The CDR3 covers 12 residues. The germline V gene has CDR1 SQVTM and CDR2 ANQGSEA. The V end was cut by 7 bases, the J end by 8 bases, with 14 bases between. Full variable domain (remainder filled in from reference TRBV29-1 and TRBJ1-4): SAVISQKPSRDICQRGTSLTIQCQVDSQVTMMFWYRQQPGQSLTLIATANQGSEATYESGFVIDKFPISRPNLTFSTLTVSNMSPEDSSIYLCSAAKGEEKLFFGSGTQLSVL.

The chain carries TRBV28 and TRBJ1-5, with D unresolved. V shed 6 bases and J shed 10 bases, with 16 bases lying between them. Germline CDR1 is MDHEN and CDR2 is SYDVKM. This CDR3 region has 13 residues. The CDR3 protein is CASRTGIAGPQHF. The CDR3 nucleotides are TGTGCCAGCAGAACCGGGATCGCTGGACCCCAGCATTTT.